Listed below are T cell receptor beta chains from one sample, sequenced in a study of OX40 agonist ivuxolimab in advanced cancers. The data were produced by immunoSEQ multiplex PCR, yet TCRdb's version contains in-frame clones alone and is incomplete. The sample consists of some 21,000 clones, about 77% of them appearing once. Sequences were derived from CD4+ or CD8+ T cells sorted from blood, sampled in a trial of the OX40 agonist ivuxolimab. These receptors were taken from an adult with an advanced solid tumor such as melanoma, head and neck, liver or kidney cancer. Both conserved end residues are part of each CDR3. Fields, in order: CDR3 protein, CDR3 DNA, D gene, J gene, clone size, V gene. The D gene is left open where the match is weak. The listing skips clone size in some rows; elsewhere it reads once, few, many or a size class.

CDR3aa: CASSPGLAEMVLGLEQYF; CDR3nt: TGTGCCAGCTCCCCCGGGCTAGCGGAGATGGTCCTCGGGCTCGAGCAGTACTTC; d_gene: TRBD2; j_gene: TRBJ2-7; abundance: few; v_gene: TRBV2
CDR3aa: CASTPGLAGVTQETQYF; CDR3nt: TGTGCCAGCACCCCGGGGCTAGCGGGAGTAACGCAAGAGACCCAGTACTTC; d_gene: TRBD2; j_gene: TRBJ2-5; abundance: -; v_gene: TRBV2
CDR3aa: CASSALLGGSELFF; CDR3nt: TGTGCCAGCAGCGCCCTTCTGGGCGGGTCCGAACTGTTTTTT; d_gene: -; j_gene: TRBJ1-4; abundance: few; v_gene: TRBV6-1
CDR3aa: CASLGRTSNQPQHF; CDR3nt: TGTGCCAGCCTCGGGAGGACTAGCAATCAGCCCCAGCATTTT; d_gene: -; j_gene: TRBJ1-5; abundance: -; v_gene: TRBV5-3
CDR3aa: CASSSLAPGLAGENLSTDTQYF; CDR3nt: TGTGCCAGCAGTTCGCTAGCTCCGGGACTAGCGGGAGAGAATCTGAGCACAGATACGCAGTATTTT; d_gene: TRBD2; j_gene: TRBJ2-3; abundance: -; v_gene: TRBV27
CDR3aa: CASSSGTSGGNEQFF; CDR3nt: TGTGCCAGCAGCTCGGGGACTAGCGGGGGCAATGAGCAGTTCTTC; d_gene: TRBD2; j_gene: TRBJ2-1; abundance: -; v_gene: TRBV13
CDR3aa: CASSLGRSYEQYF; CDR3nt: TGTGCCAGCAGCTTGGGCCGATCCTACGAGCAGTACTTC; d_gene: -; j_gene: TRBJ2-7; abundance: -; v_gene: TRBV5-6
CDR3aa: CASSDRVDNSPLHF; CDR3nt: TGTGCCAGCAGTGACAGGGTTGATAATTCACCCCTCCACTTT; d_gene: -; j_gene: TRBJ1-6; abundance: -; v_gene: TRBV2
CDR3aa: CSVEGAVSGRALGNEQFF; CDR3nt: TGCAGCGTTGAGGGGGCGGTTAGCGGGAGGGCCCTCGGGAATGAGCAGTTCTTC; d_gene: TRBD2; j_gene: TRBJ2-1; abundance: -; v_gene: TRBV29-1
CDR3aa: CASSYVRPSAGELFF; CDR3nt: TGTGCCAGCAGTTACGTACGCCCCTCCGCCGGGGAGCTGTTTTTT; d_gene: -; j_gene: TRBJ2-2; abundance: -; v_gene: TRBV6-6
CDR3aa: CAWTPLGAEEYNEQFF; CDR3nt: TGTGCCTGGACCCCCCTGGGGGCGGAGGAATACAATGAGCAGTTCTTC; d_gene: -; j_gene: TRBJ2-1; abundance: -; v_gene: TRBV30
CDR3aa: CASSYAGNQPQHF; CDR3nt: TGTGCCAGCAGTTACGCAGGCAATCAGCCCCAGCATTTT; d_gene: -; j_gene: TRBJ1-5; abundance: -; v_gene: TRBV6-6
CDR3aa: CASANRSTDTQYF; CDR3nt: TGTGCCAGCGCTAACAGATCCACAGATACGCAGTATTTT; d_gene: -; j_gene: TRBJ2-3; abundance: -; v_gene: TRBV28
CDR3aa: CASLSLADAPYEQYF; CDR3nt: TGTGCCAGTCTGAGCCTAGCGGACGCCCCCTACGAGCAGTACTTC; d_gene: TRBD2; j_gene: TRBJ2-7; abundance: -; v_gene: TRBV2
CDR3aa: CASSQRPTVVYEQYF; CDR3nt: TGCGCCAGCAGCCAAAGACCGACAGTAGTCTACGAGCAGTACTTC; d_gene: -; j_gene: TRBJ2-7; abundance: medium-sized; v_gene: TRBV4-1
CDR3aa: CASSQDRTYEQYF; CDR3nt: TGCGCCAGCAGCCAAGATAGAACCTACGAGCAGTACTTC; d_gene: -; j_gene: TRBJ2-7; abundance: -; v_gene: TRBV4-3